This T cell receptor beta chain was sequenced in a study of T cell repertoires in ileal Crohn's disease. Stated time point: neoterminal ileum biopsy at postoperative endoscopy, about 6 months after surgery. Approximately 550 nanograms of biopsy DNA per sample underwent TCRB immunosequencing. Method: immunoSEQ multiplex PCR; TCRdb's copy keeps in-frame clones and lacks some. The data contain some 10,000 clones, 79% of them singletons. Germline assignment: CDR1 MDHEN and CDR2 SYDVKM. This CDR3 is 18 amino acids long. The V end lost 7 bases, the J end lost 3 bases, and 27 bases lay between the germline ends.

This sequence was found in an adult with Crohn's disease. V usage is TRBV28 and J usage is TRBJ1-1, with D unresolved. Sequencing was done on a sample of ileal tissue. The CDR3 is CASTPSRGIISQDTEAFF. CDR3 nucleotides: TGTGCCAGCACTCCTTCCCGGGGAATTATAAGCCAGGACACTGAAGCTTTCTTT.